This T cell receptor beta chain was documented in a study of blood T cells in healthy people across ages. Study conclusions and caveats: No conclusive comparison of naive versus antigen-experienced cells was possible with unsorted PBMCs. Considered underestimates were the diversity estimates obtained from one million T cells. With age, beta diversity per million T cells declined roughly linearly, significantly by approximately 40.

This clonotype was seen more than once but under ten times. Its specificity is unknown. Then a second PCR, running roughly 7 to 11 cycles, was carried out with a sample-barcoded 5' primer and a J-beta primer mix. One entry per CDR3 protein results from TCRdb running MiXCR on the 5' RACE reads. The sample yields about 1.6 million distinct CDR3 sequences, about 35% seen once. From germline, CDR1 is MNHNS and CDR2 SASEGT. V was trimmed by 10 bases and J by 4 bases, leaving 14 bases between them. The CDR3 contains 14 residues. The receptor comes from a young woman in good health. Sequencing input: blood. This chain links TRBV6-1 with TRBJ1-6, with D possibly being TRBD1 (6 bases). The CDR3 loop is CATQPDRYNSPLHF. In DNA, the CDR3 is TGTGCCACACAACCGGACAGATATAATTCACCCCTCCACTTT.